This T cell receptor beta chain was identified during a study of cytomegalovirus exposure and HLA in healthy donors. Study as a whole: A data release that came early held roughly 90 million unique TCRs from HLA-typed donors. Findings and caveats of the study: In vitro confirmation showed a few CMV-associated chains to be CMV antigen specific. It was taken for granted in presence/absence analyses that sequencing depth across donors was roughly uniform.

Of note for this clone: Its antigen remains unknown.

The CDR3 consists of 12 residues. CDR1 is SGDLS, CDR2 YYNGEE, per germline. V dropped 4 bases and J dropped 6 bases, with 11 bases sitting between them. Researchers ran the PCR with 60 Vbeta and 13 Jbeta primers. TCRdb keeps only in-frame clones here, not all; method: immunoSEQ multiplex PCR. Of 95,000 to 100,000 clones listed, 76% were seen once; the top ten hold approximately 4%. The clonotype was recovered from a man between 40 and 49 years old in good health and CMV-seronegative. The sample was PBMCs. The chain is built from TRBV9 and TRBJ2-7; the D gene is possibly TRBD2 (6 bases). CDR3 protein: CASSPEGIEQYF. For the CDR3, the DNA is TGTGCCAGCAGCCCGGAGGGCATCGAGCAGTACTTC. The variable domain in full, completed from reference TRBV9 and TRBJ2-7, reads DSGVTQTPKHLITATGQRVTLRCSPRSGDLSVYWYQQSLDQGLQFLIQYYNGEERAKGNILERFSAQQFPDLHSELNLSSLELGDSALYFCASSPEGIEQYFGPGTRLTVT.